A single sample is the source of the 6 T cell receptor beta chains below, sequenced in a study of lymphopenia after photon versus proton radiotherapy (dated by TCRdb to about 2019). The library was prepared using the immunoSEQ multiplex PCR assay. Held by TCRdb, this immuneACCESS table contains in-frame sequences only and omits some clones. Under half of the omission traces to an unresolved V gene where checked; the cause of the rest is unknown. This sample holds about 30,000 clones; 75% to 90% were observed only once. The leading ten clones occupy about 6.6% of the sample. The sample was peripheral blood, taken from a patient treated with proton-based radiotherapy. These receptors all stem from an older woman with pancreatic cancer. Some clones in this sample may be carry-over from other donors' samples.

The chain carries TRBV29-1 and TRBJ2-1, with a possible D match to TRBD1 (6 bases). Germline V gene data show CDR1 as SQVTM and CDR2 as ANQGSEA. The CDR3 length is 13 residues. Between the trimmed V and J ends, which lost 7 bases and 4 bases, there was a span of 14 bases. CDR3 sequence (DNA): TGCAGCGCTAGAGACGACAGGTACAATGAGCAGTTCTTC. It specifies CSARDDRYNEQFF.

The genes are TRBV10-1 and TRBJ2-7; D ambiguous. Looked up from germline, CDR1 is WNHNN and CDR2 is SYGVQD (reference sequence). This CDR3 comprises 12 residues. The V end was cut by 3 bases, the J end by 2 bases, with 5 bases between. The CDR3 sequence: CASSDRPYEQYF. The DNA of the CDR3 is TGCGCCAGCAGTGACAGGCCCTACGAGCAGTACTTC.

The chain links TRBV27 to TRBJ1-2, with D uncertain. Germline V gene data show CDR1 as MNHEY and CDR2 as SMNVEV (reference sequence). The CDR3 is made up of 13 amino acids. Trimming took 6 bases from V and 2 from J, leaving 10 bases between them. CDR3 in amino acids: CASRSSGNYGYTF. In DNA, the CDR3 is TGTGCCAGCAGGTCCAGTGGGAACTATGGCTACACCTTC.

The chain is built from TRBV4-1 and TRBJ1-2, with D tentatively TRBD1 (6 bases). With 0 bases removed from V and 1 base from J, the gap between germline ends came to 12 bases. The CDR3 sequence is 16 residues long. Per the germline V gene, CDR1 is MGHRA and CDR2 is YSYEKL. The CDR3 sequence is CASSQDNGGVNYGYTF. The CDR3 coding sequence is TGCGCCAGCAGCCAAGATAATGGGGGCGTTAACTATGGCTACACCTTC.

The genes are TRBV6-1 and TRBJ1-6; D gene uncertain. The V end was cut by 3 bases, the J end by 9 bases, with 9 bases between. In germline, CDR1 is MNHNS, CDR2 SASEGT. This CDR3 comprises 13 residues. The CDR3 sequence: CASSENVGSPLHF. CDR3 DNA sequence: TGTGCCAGCAGTGAGAATGTGGGTTCACCCCTCCACTTT.

V is TRBV6-6 and J is TRBJ1-2; TRBD1 aligns across 8 bases. CDR1 MNHNY and CDR2 SVGAGI come from the germline V gene (reference sequence). The ends lost 1 base at V and 10 bases at J; junction bases unmatched: 5. This CDR3 region has 13 residues. The CDR3 DNA reads TGTGCCAGCAGTTACTACCAGACAGGGGCCTACACCTTC. This encodes CASSYYQTGAYTF.